Sequencing of this T cell receptor beta chain was carried out in a study of T cells in Graves' hyperthyroidism and ophthalmopathy. Study-level points and caveats: Model output signaled ophthalmopathy a median roughly six months ahead of onset.

For this clonotype: Its antigen is undetermined.

The CDR3 covers 16 residues. Looked up from germline, CDR1 is SGHRS and CDR2 is YFSETQ. Deletions cut 2 bases from V and 0 bases from J, with 15 bases between. RNA transcripts provided the source from which TCR beta CDR3 regions were amplified. An initial round of RT-PCR targeting the TCR CDR3 relied on the HTBI primer set. From the multiplex PCR reads, TCRdb called clonotypes with MiXCR, one entry per CDR3 protein. The data hold around 800,000 distinct CDR3 sequences, with around 39% observed a single time. Sequenced input: blood. This receptor was identified in a man aged 18 to 35 with Graves' hyperthyroidism. This rearrangement joins TRBV5-1 to TRBJ2-7, with a tentative D call TRBD2 (6 bases). CDR3 DNA sequence: TGCGCCAGCAGCTTCGCTACGACTAGTATCTCCTACGAGCAGTACTTC. This codes for CASSFATTSISYEQYF.